The 15 T cell receptor beta chains below come from one sample, sequenced in a study of beta chain features in type 1 diabetes. Study-level points and caveats: There was a moderate but significant shortening of TCRB CDR3s in all four CD4+ subsets of Type 1 diabetes patients.

Their target antigens are unknown. Expressed TCRB transcripts were sequenced because the entire RNA isolate underwent reverse transcription. TCRdb's table, derived via immunoSEQ multiplex PCR, lists solely in-frame clones and lacks some. The sample lists a few hundred thousand clones; around 24% were seen once. The specimen sequenced was naive CD4+ T cells from blood. The receptor source for this set is a woman aged 25 to 39 with type 1 diabetes.

This sequence joins TRBV29-1 and TRBJ2-1, with TRBD2 matching over 10 bases. V trimming: 5 bases; J trimming: 3 bases; junction bases outside the gene matches: 7. Per the germline V gene, CDR1 is SQVTM and CDR2 is ANQGSEA. This CDR3 region has 15 residues. CDR3 sequence reads: CSVSIGLAVYNEQFF. CDR3 nucleotide sequence: TGCAGCGTTAGTATTGGACTAGCGGTCTACAATGAGCAGTTCTTC.

This clone was counted between two and nine times. The chain carries TRBV9 and TRBJ2-3; 8 bases are a match to TRBD2. V was pared by 0 bases and J by 4 bases, with 7 bases of the junction left unmatched. Per germline, CDR1 SGDLS and CDR2 YYNGEE. The CDR3 consists of 16 residues. The CDR3 spells CASSVDPAGVSDTQYF. The DNA for the CDR3 is TGTGCCAGCAGCGTAGATCCAGCGGGAGTCTCAGATACGCAGTATTTT.

Written as DNA, the CDR3 is TGTGCCAGCCAAACTAACGTCGGGTCTCTGTACTTC. Translated: CASQTNVGSLYF. V is TRBV7-9 and J is TRBJ2-5, with unresolved D. The V gene lost 8 bases and the J gene lost 13 bases, with 20 bases spanning the gap. Germline-derived CDR1 and CDR2 are SEHNR and FQNEAQ (reference sequence). This CDR3 has 12 amino acids.

The chain carries TRBV4-2 and TRBJ2-7, with 10 nucleotides matching TRBD1. CDR1 is LGHNA and CDR2 is YNFKEQ in the germline V gene. The CDR3 totals 15 residues. The junction had 5 bases not matched to a gene; V was cut back by 4 bases and J by 2 bases. Here the CDR3 DNA reads TGTGCCAGCAGCCTTTCCGGGACAGGGGCCTACGAGCAGTACTTC. This translates into CASSLSGTGAYEQYF.

The V and J genes are TRBV5-4 and TRBJ2-5, with D unclear. V lost 0 bases to trimming and J lost 5 bases, with 8 bases between them. CDR1 and CDR2 (germline): SGHNT, YYREEE (reference sequence). The CDR3 runs 13 residues. In DNA form, the CDR3 reads TGTGCCAGCAGCTTGGATAGCTGGGAGACCCAGTACTTC. Its translation is CASSLDSWETQYF.

This chain links TRBV18 with TRBJ2-5; weak D call: TRBD2 (5 bases). In germline, CDR1 is KGHSH, CDR2 LQKENI. The CDR3 sequence is 13 residues long. Trimming pared 8 bases from V and 5 bases from J, leaving 15 bases between. CDR3: CASLTTREETQYF. The CDR3 nucleotides read TGTGCCAGCCTCACCACAAGGGAGGAGACCCAGTACTTC.

This clone has only a few counts. This chain joins TRBV4-2 and TRBJ1-2; 7 bases align to TRBD1. Trimming cost V 0 bases and J 3 bases; bases outside gene matches: 4. Looked up from germline, CDR1 is LGHNA and CDR2 is YNFKEQ. The CDR3 consists of 15 residues. DNA of the CDR3: TGTGCCAGCAGCCAAGATCGACAGGGATACTATGGCTACACCTTC. It yields the protein CASSQDRQGYYGYTF.

This rearrangement joins TRBV2 to TRBJ1-3; a weak D match, TRBD1 (6 bases). Germline CDR1 is SNHLY and CDR2 is FYNNEI. This CDR3 comprises 14 residues. V was shortened by 7 bases and J by 2 bases, with 12 bases between the two germline ends. DNA of the CDR3: TGTGCCAGCACCAGGGACACTCCTGGAAACACCATATATTTT. Translated: CASTRDTPGNTIYF.

The chain is built from TRBV5-1 and TRBJ2-2; D is unresolved. The CDR3 is 15 amino acids. Trimming took 0 bases from V and 4 from J, leaving 10 bases between them. Germline V gene data show CDR1 as SGHRS and CDR2 as YFSETQ. CDR3 nucleotide sequence: TGCGCCAGCAGCTTGGACACCCCGGGCACCGGGGAGCTGTTTTTT. Its translation: CASSLDTPGTGELFF.

This chain connects TRBV18 to TRBJ1-1; D is uncertain. Germline lookup yields CDR1 KGHSH and CDR2 LQKENI. Between the trimmed V and J ends, which lost 1 base and 1 base, there was a span of 7 bases. This CDR3 comprises 14 residues. The CDR3 bases are TGTGCCAGCTCACCACGGCCAGGGAACACTGAAGCTTTCTTT. It translates to CASSPRPGNTEAFF.

This clone was detected a few times. The chain employs TRBV11-1 and TRBJ2-1, with 8 bases matching TRBD2. J lost 7 bases, V lost 1 base, and 6 bases had no gene match. The CDR3 sequence is 15 residues long. Germline CDR1 SGHAT, CDR2 FQDESV (reference sequence). CDR3 loop: CASSLEGSGSNEQFF. In nucleotides, the CDR3 is TGTGCCAGCAGCTTAGAGGGAAGCGGGAGTAATGAGCAGTTCTTC.

CDR3 loop: CSARSFGELFF. The CDR3 DNA reads as TGCAGTGCTAGATCATTCGGGGAGCTGTTTTTT. The gene calls are TRBV20-1 and TRBJ2-2, with no clear D. This CDR3 is 11 amino acids long. The germline V gene encodes CDR1 DFQATT and CDR2 SNEGSKA (reference sequence). V shed 2 bases and J shed 7 bases, with 5 bases lying between them.

This clone was counted a few times. The chain employs TRBV4-1 and TRBJ2-5; TRBD1 aligns across 12 bases. J gave up 5 bases and V 0 bases, and 4 bases lay outside the gene matches. The CDR3 is 16 amino acids. Per germline, CDR1 MGHRA and CDR2 YSYEKL. The DNA of the CDR3 is TGCGCCAGCAGCCAAGAAGGGACAGGGGGCCTCGAGACCCAGTACTTC. Amino acids: CASSQEGTGGLETQYF.

This clone was seen a few times. The V call is TRBV5-6, the J call TRBJ1-2; TRBD1 matches at 12 bases. The CDR3 has 16 amino acids. V was clipped by 0 bases and J by 5 bases; unmatched bases: 5. In germline, CDR1 is SGHDT, CDR2 YYEEEE. The CDR3 coding sequence is TGTGCCAGCAGCTTGGTTGGGACAGGGGGCCAATATGGCTACACCTTC. Amino acids: CASSLVGTGGQYGYTF.

This clone was observed a handful of times. This rearrangement joins TRBV7-2 to TRBJ1-5; D possibly corresponds to TRBD1 (6 bases). CDR1 is SGHTA and CDR2 is FQGNSA in the germline V gene. V lost 5 bases, J lost 6 bases, and 11 bases lay in between. The CDR3 extends over 13 amino acids. Here the CDR3 reads CASSLTGIQPQHF. The CDR3 DNA sequence: TGTGCCAGCAGCCTCACAGGGATTCAGCCCCAGCATTTT.